One and the same sample provided the 27 T cell receptor beta chains below, sequenced in a study of blood T cell repertoires in COVID-19. TCRdb's table, derived via immunoSEQ multiplex PCR, lists solely in-frame clones and lacks some. The profile covers about 200,000 clones, with roughly 81% appearing a single time and around 7.3% taken by the ten largest. Sequencing was done on a sample of peripheral blood. The receptor source for this set is a woman aged 45-59 years with active or convalescent COVID-19.

The chain is built from TRBV4-1 and TRBJ1-5, with 9 nucleotides matching TRBD1. The germline gives CDR1 MGHRA, CDR2 YSYEKL. The CDR3 runs 16 residues. V trimming: 3 bases; J trimming: 4 bases; junction bases outside the gene matches: 7. The CDR3 loop reads CASSQDWTGVNQPQHF. The CDR3 DNA reads as TGCGCCAGCAGCCAGGATTGGACAGGGGTAAATCAGCCCCAGCATTTT.

This clone was picked up one time. This rearrangement joins TRBV28 to TRBJ1-2; no clear D gene. The CDR3 is made up of 12 amino acids. Trimming took off 10 bases at V and 4 bases at J, with 13 bases between the two ends. From germline, CDR1 is MDHEN and CDR2 SYDVKM. The chain's CDR3 is CATGRGGYGYTF. CDR3 coding DNA: TGTGCCACCGGACGGGGAGGCTATGGCTACACCTTC.

This clone came up once. This chain joins TRBV24-1 and TRBJ2-2; the match to TRBD1 covers 7 bases. Losses at the gene ends were 5 bases for V and 0 bases for J; bases not matched to a gene: 14. CDR1 is KGHDR, CDR2 SFDVKD, per germline. The CDR3 spans 19 residues. The CDR3 reads CATSANRGQTAANTGELFF. The CDR3 region has the DNA TGTGCCACCAGTGCCAATCGGGGACAGACAGCCGCGAACACCGGGGAGCTGTTTTTT.

The J gene is TRBJ2-5, the V gene TRBV9; TRBD1 matches at 8 bases. Losses at the gene ends were 4 bases for V and 4 bases for J; bases not matched to a gene: 9. The V gene's germline CDR1 is SGDLS and CDR2 YYNGEE. This CDR3 comprises 15 residues. CDR3 coding DNA: TGTGCCAGCAGCCGGACAGGGTATTCCCTAGAGACCCAGTACTTC. This encodes CASSRTGYSLETQYF.

This clone is termed medium-sized. The genes are TRBV11-2 and TRBJ2-7; 9 nucleotides agree with TRBD1. The CDR3 runs to 13 residues. V lost 6 bases and J lost 3; bases outside the gene matches: 3. Per the germline V gene, CDR1 is SGHAT and CDR2 is FQNNGV. The CDR3 sequence: CASRGQGNYEQYF. Here the CDR3 DNA reads TGTGCCAGCAGGGGACAGGGAAACTACGAGCAGTACTTC.

The DNA of the CDR3 is TGTGCCAGCTCACGAGAGACAGATGGAAACACCATATATTTT. This gives the protein CASSRETDGNTIYF. J is TRBJ1-3 and V is TRBV18; the D gene is possibly TRBD1 (5 bases). The CDR3 covers 14 residues. Germline-derived CDR1 and CDR2 are KGHSH and LQKENI. Trimming stripped 4 bases from V and 3 bases from J, with 10 bases between.

The chain combines TRBV4-2 with TRBJ2-5; D might be TRBD2 (5 bases). V lost 4 bases to trimming and J lost 4 bases, with 19 bases between them. This CDR3 has 16 residues. CDR1 and CDR2 from the germline V gene are LGHNA and YNFKEQ. Here the CDR3 DNA reads TGTGCCAGCAGCCCACGAAGGGCTAGCCGAGGAGAGACCCAGTACTTC. Translated, it gives CASSPRRASRGETQYF.

The chain combines TRBV27 with TRBJ1-5; 8 bases agree with TRBD1. This CDR3 contains 20 residues. CDR1 is MNHEY and CDR2 is SMNVEV in the germline V gene (reference sequence). After removal of 8 bases from V and 4 bases from J, the junction contained 25 bases not matched to a gene. The CDR3 reads CASGSVRDRGGLMGNQPQHF. The CDR3 DNA reads TGTGCCAGCGGGTCTGTCCGAGACAGGGGAGGTCTGATGGGGAATCAGCCCCAGCATTTT.

The rearrangement joins TRBV5-1 to TRBJ2-3, with 10 positions matching TRBD2. Germline V lookup: CDR1 SGHRS, CDR2 YFSETQ. The trim removed 4 bases at V and 5 bases at J, leaving 10 bases unmatched. The CDR3 length is 16 residues. This CDR3 is CASSLPSGGVEDTQYF. CDR3 DNA: TGCGCCAGCAGCCTACCCAGCGGGGGGGTGGAAGATACGCAGTATTTT.

The chain joins TRBV6-4 to TRBJ2-6; 12 bases agree with TRBD2. Germline CDR1 is MRHNA and CDR2 is SNTAGT. This CDR3 is 16 amino acids long. With 6 bases clipped from V and 2 bases from J, the junction kept 2 bases outside the gene matches. CDR3 nucleotides: TGTGCCAGCAGATCTAGCGGGGGGGCTGGGGCCAACGTCCTGACTTTC. This sequence encodes CASRSSGGAGANVLTF.

V usage is TRBV20-1 and J usage is TRBJ2-3, with unresolved D. The germline V gene has CDR1 DFQATT and CDR2 SNEGSKA (reference sequence). The germline V and J ends were trimmed by 7 bases and 6 bases, with 11 bases remaining between them. The CDR3 loop spans 11 amino acids. CDR3 in DNA: TGCAGTGGGTGGGCCCGGGATACGCAGTATTTT. Translated: CSGWARDTQYF.

The chain combines TRBV5-1 with TRBJ2-5; 10 bases align to TRBD1. This CDR3 is 14 amino acids long. Germline trimming cut 3 bases from V and 3 bases from J; bases unmatched to any gene: 2. Germline values: CDR1 SGHRS, CDR2 YFSETQ. The CDR3 protein is CASSWTGGEETQYF. The CDR3 DNA reads as TGCGCCAGCAGCTGGACAGGGGGGGAAGAGACCCAGTACTTC. Filled out from reference TRBV5-1 and TRBJ2-5, the complete variable domain reads KAGVTQTPRYLIKTRGQQVTLSCSPISGHRSVSWYQQTPGQGLQFLFEYFSETQRNKGNFPGRFSGRQFSNSRSEMNVSTLELGDSALYLCASSWTGGEETQYFGPGTRLLVL.

The chain employs TRBV7-3 and TRBJ1-2; 9 nucleotides align to TRBD1. The CDR3 runs 15 residues. V was clipped by 5 bases and J by 4 bases; unmatched bases: 8. Germline CDR1 reads SGHTA; CDR2 reads FQGTGA. CDR3 region: CASSPSGTGIYGYTF. In nucleotides, the CDR3 is TGTGCCAGCAGCCCCTCCGGGACAGGGATCTATGGCTACACCTTC. Using reference TRBV7-3 and TRBJ1-2 for the parts outside the CDR3, the full variable domain is GAGVSQTPSNKVTEKGKYVELRCDPISGHTALYWYRQSLGQGPEFLIYFQGTGAADDSGLPNDRFFAVRPEGSVSTLKIQRTERGDSAVYLCASSPSGTGIYGYTFGSGTRLTVV.

The chain joins TRBV29-1 to TRBJ2-7; possible D gene TRBD1, 6 bases. CDR1 and CDR2 from the germline V gene are SQVTM and ANQGSEA. CDR3 length: 14 amino acids. The V gene lost 5 bases and the J gene lost 4 bases, with 18 bases spanning the gap. As DNA, the CDR3 is TGCAGCGTTAGCCAAGACAGGCTGGGTTACGAGCAGTACGTC. It specifies CSVSQDRLGYEQYV.

This sequence joins TRBV3-1 (or the pseudogene TRBV3-2) and TRBJ1-4; D is undetermined. The V end was cut by 4 bases, the J end by 0 bases, with 9 bases between. This CDR3 spans 15 amino acids. Germline CDR1 and CDR2: LGHDT and YNNKEL (reference sequence). DNA for the CDR3: TGTGCCAGCAGCCTCTACCCGGCAACTAATGAAAAACTGTTTTTT. As protein: CASSLYPATNEKLFF.

V and J are TRBV28 and TRBJ1-1; D is unclear. CDR3 length equals 14 residues. Trimming removed 3 bases from V and 1 base from J, with 9 bases in between. Germline CDR1 and CDR2: MDHEN and SYDVKM. The CDR3 loop is CASSFGEKNTEAFF. The DNA of the CDR3 is TGTGCCAGCAGTTTCGGGGAAAAGAACACTGAAGCTTTCTTT.

The chain links TRBV11-2 to TRBJ2-4; TRBD2 matches 11 bases. Trimming cost V 4 bases and J 10 bases; bases outside gene matches: 12. This CDR3 is 16 amino acids long. Germline values: CDR1 SGHAT, CDR2 FQNNGV. The CDR3 DNA follows: TGTGCCAGCAGCTCTCTACTAGCGGGGGCCGCTGCGATTCAGTACTTC. This translates into CASSSLLAGAAAIQYF.

This chain links TRBV3-1 (or the pseudogene TRBV3-2) with TRBJ2-3, with D perhaps TRBD1 (5 bases). With 3 bases removed from V and 0 bases from J, the gap between germline ends came to 7 bases. CDR1 and CDR2 from the germline V gene are LGHDT and YNNKEL (reference sequence). This CDR3 region has 14 residues. DNA of the CDR3: TGTGCCAGCAGCCAGGACACCAGCACAGATACGCAGTATTTT. It is translated as CASSQDTSTDTQYF.

This clone appeared once. The CDR3 here is CASSQDGTGDNQPQHF. The CDR3 region has the DNA TGTGCCAGCAGCCAAGACGGGACAGGCGACAATCAGCCCCAGCATTTT. The chain uses TRBV7-2 and TRBJ1-5; 8 nucleotides align to TRBD1. Per germline, CDR1 SGHTA and CDR2 FQGNSA. The CDR3 consists of 16 residues. The V segment lost 5 bases and the J segment 3 bases; nucleotides outside the gene matches: 9.

This chain joins TRBV11-2 and TRBJ2-5; 7 positions match TRBD1. The V and J ends lost 7 bases and 3 bases, in that order; junction bases with no gene match: 8. Germline-derived CDR1 and CDR2 are SGHAT and FQNNGV. The CDR3 consists of 14 residues. Written as DNA, the CDR3 is TGTGCCAGCAACAGTCCGGGACAGAAAGAGACCCAGTACTTC. Its translation: CASNSPGQKETQYF.

This clone appeared a few times. V is TRBV5-6 and J is TRBJ1-2, with D unresolved. V was trimmed by 4 bases and J by 4 bases, leaving 17 bases between them. The germline CDR1 and CDR2 sequences are SGHDT and YYEEEE. The CDR3 covers 15 residues. In DNA form, the CDR3 reads TGTGCCAGCAGCCCGAAGCCCGCGCGGGGCTATGGCTACACCTTC. Translating gives CASSPKPARGYGYTF.

The genes are TRBV28 and TRBJ2-3; D may be TRBD2 (5 bases). This CDR3 region has 15 residues. From germline, CDR1 is MDHEN and CDR2 SYDVKM. The V gene lost 2 bases and the J gene lost 1 base, with 10 bases spanning the gap. The CDR3 DNA reads TGTGCCAGCAGTTTAAGAGGGCAGGGCACAGATACGCAGTATTTT. This encodes CASSLRGQGTDTQYF.

The V and J genes are TRBV5-1 and TRBJ1-1; 8 nucleotides agree with TRBD1. The V gene's germline CDR1 is SGHRS and CDR2 YFSETQ. V shed 3 bases, J shed 1 base, and the junction held 5 bases outside the gene matches. This CDR3 has 15 amino acids. CDR3 in DNA: TGCGCCAGCAGCTGGTCGACAGGGGCGAACACTGAAGCTTTCTTT. Its translation is CASSWSTGANTEAFF.

The chain has TRBV2 and TRBJ2-2; tentatively, D is TRBD2 (8 bases). With 5 bases removed from V and 6 bases from J, the gap between germline ends came to 25 bases. Germline CDR1 is SNHLY and CDR2 is FYNNEI. CDR3 length: 18 residues. The CDR3 region has the DNA TGTGCCAGCAGTTCCCCTCCGGGAGGGGGCGCAATCGCCGGGGAGCTGTTTTTT. Protein: CASSSPPGGGAIAGELFF.

V usage is TRBV3-1 (or the pseudogene TRBV3-2) and J usage is TRBJ2-5; TRBD1 is a possible D gene (5 bases). Trimming cost V 2 bases and J 9 bases, with 19 bases left between them. The CDR3 has 15 amino acids. Germline CDR1 and CDR2: LGHDT and YNNKEL (reference sequence). CDR3 nucleotides: TGTGCCAGCAGCCAACTAGGGGAAGGCAAGAGACCCCAGTACTTC. It encodes CASSQLGEGKRPQYF.

The chain carries TRBV10-3 and TRBJ1-2; D not certain. Deletions cut 3 bases from V and 8 bases from J, with 16 bases between. The V gene's germline CDR1 is ENHRY and CDR2 SYGVKD. The CDR3 has 14 amino acids. The CDR3 coding sequence is TGTGCCATCAGTGAAGAGGTAACGGAGGGAGGCTACACCTTC. Residues: CAISEEVTEGGYTF.

The chain couples TRBV7-9 to TRBJ1-5; no firm D call. This CDR3 region has 14 residues. Germline CDR1 reads SEHNR; CDR2 reads FQNEAQ (reference sequence). V shed 5 bases and J shed 2 bases, with 10 bases lying between them. CDR3 bases: TGTGCCAGCAGCCCCCCGTCCGGCAATCAGCCCCAGCATTTT. This encodes CASSPPSGNQPQHF.